This TCR beta chain emerged from a study of cytomegalovirus exposure and HLA in healthy donors. Findings and limits, study-wide: Altogether, about 160 TCR beta chains were recorded as cytomegalovirus-associated. According to a later analysis, TCR clusters from the first cohort tended to co-occur in the roughly 120 validation repertoires.

The sample holds one count of this clone. What it binds is unknown. Compared with germline, one end of the junction differs, possibly owing to a read error. The CDR3 contains 19 residues. Germline assignment: CDR1 SSHAT and CDR2 FNYEAQ (reference sequence). The protocol was immunoSEQ multiplex PCR, while the TCRdb copy is restricted to in-frame clones and leaves out a portion. This sample carries roughly 48,000 clones, about 93% of them seen once, and the ten largest clones take 7.8%. This clonotype was obtained from a woman aged 18-29 years in good health and CMV-seropositive. Sequenced: PBMCs. The chain recombines TRBV7-7 with TRBJ2-5; maybe TRBD2 (5 bases). The CDR3 DNA reads TGTGCTAGCAGCTTATTGGAGGTAGATTCGACTGAAACTCAAGAGACCCAGTACTTC. This codes for CASSLLEVDSTETQETQYF.